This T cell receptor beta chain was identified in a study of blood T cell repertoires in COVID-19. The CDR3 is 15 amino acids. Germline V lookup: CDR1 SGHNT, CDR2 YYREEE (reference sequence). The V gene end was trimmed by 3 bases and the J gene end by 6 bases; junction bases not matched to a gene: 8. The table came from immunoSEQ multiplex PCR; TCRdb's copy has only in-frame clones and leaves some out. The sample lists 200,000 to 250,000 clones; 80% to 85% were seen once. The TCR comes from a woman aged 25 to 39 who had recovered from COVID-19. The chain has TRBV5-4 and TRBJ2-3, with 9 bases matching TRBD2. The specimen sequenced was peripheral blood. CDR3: CASSSSGTSRDTQYF. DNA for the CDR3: TGTGCCAGCAGCTCTAGCGGGACGAGTCGGGATACGCAGTATTTT.